One sample yielded the 21 T cell receptor beta chains listed below, sequenced in a study of post-analysis software for immune sequencing data (dated by TCRdb to between 2014 and 2016). Library generation was performed with PCR. Sequenced using an Illumina HiSeq 2500. To reduce PCR and sequencing biases, unique molecular identifiers were built into the TCR beta cDNA libraries. The raw public reads went through TCRdb reprocessing: fastp at Q25, MiXCR clone calling, in-frame beta chains kept. Each entry is one CDR3 protein sequence, shown with its most common DNA and genes. In this sample the table shows around 400,000 distinct CDR3 sequences, over 30% of which occur a single time. Approximately 7.6% of the sample is in the top ten clones. Paper-wide results and their limitations: Roughly 5 TRBV segments, including TRBV5-6, TRBV5-1 and TRBV20-1, were significantly more frequent in patients than controls.

Their recognized antigens are unknown. Sequencing was carried out using blood. The receptors originated from a girl aged 2 to 9 with multiple sclerosis.

This clonotype was seen a handful of times. This sequence joins TRBV5-1 and TRBJ2-1, with TRBD2 identical over 8 bases. Germline CDR1 and CDR2: SGHRS and YFSETQ. The CDR3 loop spans 14 amino acids. The trim removed 4 bases at V and 2 bases at J, leaving 2 bases unmatched. CDR3 residues: CASSAGLAYNEQFF. The CDR3 DNA sequence: TGCGCCAGCAGCGCGGGACTAGCCTACAATGAGCAGTTCTTC.

The chain joins TRBV28 to TRBJ1-2; the D gene is possibly TRBD1 (5 bases). The CDR3 is made up of 17 amino acids. From germline, CDR1 is MDHEN and CDR2 SYDVKM. V was pared by 6 bases and J by 7 bases, with 27 bases between. This CDR3 reads CASSSVGLGQVALGYTF. CDR3 in DNA: TGTGCCAGCAGCTCGGTCGGGTTAGGACAAGTAGCCCTTGGCTACACCTTC.

The CDR3 region is CASSFGGDYNEQFF. The CDR3 DNA is TGTGCCAGCAGTTTCGGGGGGGATTACAATGAGCAGTTCTTC. The V and J genes are TRBV12-3 or TRBV12-4 and TRBJ2-1; 8 bases are a match to TRBD2. The CDR3 runs 14 residues. With 3 bases clipped from V and 4 bases from J, the junction kept 2 bases outside the gene matches.

This clonotype was seen more than once but under ten times. J is TRBJ1-1 and V is TRBV12-3 or TRBV12-4; D remains unclear. Trimming removed 5 bases from V and 2 bases from J, with 6 bases in between. The CDR3 spans 12 residues. The CDR3 DNA sequence: TGTGCCAGCAGTCCCCTCAACACTGAAGCTTTCTTT. It translates to CASSPLNTEAFF.

This clonotype appeared a few times. This CDR3 is CSAPDTQNRGRYAYEQYF. The DNA of the CDR3 is TGCAGTGCTCCCGACACACAAAACCGGGGCCGATACGCCTACGAGCAGTACTTC. The genes are TRBV20-1 and TRBJ2-7, with D possibly called TRBD1 or TRBD2 (5 bases each). The V end lost 5 bases, the J end lost 2 bases, and 28 bases lay between the germline ends. Germline values: CDR1 DFQATT, CDR2 SNEGSKA (reference sequence). This CDR3 comprises 18 residues.

This clonotype is medium-sized in the sample. The rearrangement uses TRBV5-1 and TRBJ2-7, with 11 nucleotides matching TRBD2. Germline trimming cut 0 bases from V and 3 bases from J; bases unmatched to any gene: 5. From germline, CDR1 is SGHRS and CDR2 YFSETQ. The CDR3 runs to 16 residues. The CDR3 coding sequence is TGCGCCAGCAGCTTGGCAGTAGCGGGAGGGTACTACGAGCAGTACTTC. Protein: CASSLAVAGGYYEQYF.

V and J are TRBV6-2 or TRBV6-3 and TRBJ2-5; 10 nucleotides line up with TRBD1. With the DNA end fitting TRBJ2-7 better, the J assignment may be wrong. Germline CDR1 reads MNHEY; CDR2 reads SVGEGT. The CDR3 is made up of 14 amino acids. The CDR3 nucleotides are TGTGCCAGCAGTTCCTGGGACAGGGGATACGAGCAGTACTTC. Amino acid sequence: CASSSWDRGYEQYF.

The V gene is TRBV12-3 or TRBV12-4, the J gene TRBJ2-5; D perhaps matches TRBD1 (5 bases). The V gene lost 4 bases and the J gene lost 7 bases, with 10 bases spanning the gap. CDR3 length: 12 amino acids. This CDR3 reads CASSSPRGTQYF. CDR3 in DNA: TGTGCCAGCAGTTCCCCTAGGGGGACCCAGTACTTC.

This clonotype has a single count. V is TRBV7-8 and J is TRBJ2-1, with TRBD1 identical over 7 bases. CDR1 is SGHVS and CDR2 is FQNEAQ in the germline V gene. CDR3 length equals 14 residues. V shed 10 bases and J 4 bases; nucleotides not matched to a gene: 10. The chain's CDR3 is CATQPGQTYNEQFF. For the CDR3, the DNA is TGTGCCACCCAACCGGGACAGACTTACAATGAGCAGTTCTTC.

The V call is TRBV5-1, the J call TRBJ2-5, with a weak D call TRBD2 (5 bases). V lost 6 bases to trimming and J lost 3 bases, with 12 bases between them. The CDR3 totals 13 residues. CDR1 SGHRS and CDR2 YFSETQ come from the germline V gene. Here the CDR3 DNA reads TGCGCCAGCAAATTCGAGGGTGAAGAGACCCAGTACTTC. Protein sequence: CASKFEGEETQYF.

This clonotype was picked up a small number of times. This chain joins TRBV20-1 and TRBJ2-1; 9 bases agree with TRBD1. The CDR3 spans 17 residues. The germline V gene encodes CDR1 DFQATT and CDR2 SNEGSKA (reference sequence). Trimming took 1 base from V and 11 from J; bases not matched to a gene: 18. The CDR3: CSARGTLQGAGSVKQFF. DNA of the CDR3: TGCAGTGCTAGAGGAACACTACAGGGGGCGGGCTCGGTAAAGCAGTTCTTC.

The chain is built from TRBV5-1 and TRBJ1-1; D is perhaps TRBD1 (6 bases). Germline lookup yields CDR1 SGHRS and CDR2 YFSETQ. CDR3 length: 14 amino acids. The V gene lost 4 bases and the J gene lost 1 base, with 11 bases spanning the gap. The CDR3: CASSVDSPNTEAFF. In nucleotides, the CDR3 is TGCGCCAGCAGCGTGGACAGTCCGAACACTGAAGCTTTCTTT.

Comments on this clonotype: A much larger clone differs from this one at a single base, so this may be a read error. The chain links TRBV5-1 to TRBJ2-6; D is ambiguous. Looked up from germline, CDR1 is SGHRS and CDR2 is YFSETQ. Deletions cut 3 bases from V and 0 bases from J, with 4 bases between. The CDR3 covers 14 residues. The CDR3 sequence: CASSSDSGANVLTF. The CDR3 DNA is TGCGCCAGCAGCTCGGACTCTGGGGCCAACGTCCTGACTTTC.

The V and J genes are TRBV5-1 and TRBJ2-3, with TRBD2 matching 8 bases. The CDR3 extends over 16 amino acids. Germline loops: CDR1 SGHRS, CDR2 YFSETQ. J lost 4 bases, V lost 5 bases, and 12 bases had no gene match. CDR3 coding DNA: TGCGCCAGCAGAGTCGCGGGGGGCCCCGCCCCAGATACGCAGTATTTT. The encoded protein is CASRVAGGPAPDTQYF.

The chain employs TRBV5-1 and TRBJ2-1; 8 bases map to TRBD1. Judging by the DNA end, TRBJ2-7 fits better; the J call may be wrong. Germline V lookup: CDR1 SGHRS, CDR2 YFSETQ. The CDR3 has 15 residues. CDR3 amino acids: CASSLAPGQEYEQYF. CDR3 DNA sequence: TGCGCCAGCAGCTTGGCCCCGGGACAGGAATACGAGCAGTACTTC.

J is TRBJ1-5 and V is TRBV12-3 or TRBV12-4; D might be TRBD1 (5 bases). V gave up 4 bases and J gave up 6 bases, with 22 bases separating them. CDR3 size: 17 residues. CDR3 residues: CASSSLEFGGRSQPQHF. In DNA form, the CDR3 reads TGTGCCAGCAGTTCCCTAGAGTTTGGGGGTAGAAGTCAGCCCCAGCATTTT.

J is TRBJ2-7 and V is TRBV4-1; 7 bases map to TRBD2. The CDR3 consists of 15 residues. Germline CDR1 MGHRA, CDR2 YSYEKL. Trimming at V came to 6 bases and at J to 2 bases, leaving 10 bases not matched to a gene. CDR3 bases: TGCGCCAGCAGGTACAGACTAGCTGTTACCTACGAGCAGTACTTC. Its protein is CASRYRLAVTYEQYF.

This clonotype was counted a few times. The genes are TRBV7-9 and TRBJ2-5, with D possibly TRBD1 on 5 matching bases. This CDR3 is built from 14 residues. Germline V CDR1 and CDR2: SEHNR, FQNEAQ (reference sequence). Trimming shortened V by 5 bases and J by 2 bases, and 12 bases separated the two germline ends. The DNA of the CDR3 is TGTGCCAGCAGCGACCTACGGACACAAGAGACCCAGTACTTC. It encodes CASSDLRTQETQYF. Based on the CDR3 plus reference TRBV7-9 and TRBJ2-5, the full variable domain is DTGVSQNPRHKITKRGQNVTFRCDPISEHNRLYWYRQTLGQGPEFLTYFQNEAQLEKSRLLSDRFSAERPKGSFSTLEIQRTEQGDSAMYLCASSDLRTQETQYFGPGTRLLVL.

This clonotype came up a few times. The chain combines TRBV18 with TRBJ2-6; the match to TRBD1 covers 8 bases. The CDR3 sequence is 16 residues long. V was pared by 0 bases and J by 4 bases, with 2 bases of the junction left unmatched. CDR1 and CDR2 (germline): KGHSH, LQKENI. In DNA, the CDR3 is TGTGCCAGCTCACCACCGACAGGGGTGGGGGCCAACGTCCTGACTTTC. Translated, it gives CASSPPTGVGANVLTF.

This clonotype was detected only a few times. The rearrangement uses TRBV7-9 and TRBJ2-5; D possibly uses TRBD1 or TRBD2 (7 bases each). Germline CDR1 reads SEHNR; CDR2 reads FQNEAQ (reference sequence). V was cut by 5 bases and J by 11 bases, with 21 bases left in between. The CDR3 length is 14 residues. CDR3: CASSQRTGGREQYF. In DNA, the CDR3 is TGTGCCAGCAGCCAGCGGACAGGAGGGAGGGAGCAGTACTTC.

The chain recombines TRBV19 with TRBJ2-7, with TRBD2 matching over 8 bases. The CDR3 covers 17 residues. The V gene's germline CDR1 is LNHDA and CDR2 SQIVND (reference sequence). Unmatched junction bases numbered 10, after V lost 3 bases and J lost 0 bases. CDR3 region: CASSIETGTSFSYEQYF. CDR3 coding DNA: TGTGCCAGTAGTATCGAGACCGGGACTAGTTTCTCCTACGAGCAGTACTTC.